This T cell receptor (beta chain) stems from a study of shared clonotypes between healthy human individuals. Only Caucasian adults living in Nashville, Tennessee served as donors. CDR1 and CDR2 (germline): LNHDA, SQIVND (reference sequence). The CDR3 consists of 14 residues. Trimming removed 4 bases from V and 3 bases from J, with 12 bases in between. Replicate PCRs run on unsorted PBMC used 300 ng DNA, which was approximately 29,000 T cell genomes. Spread over ten immunoSEQ deep assay plates, unsorted PBMC DNA underwent sequencing. Assay: immunoSEQ multiplex PCR; the TCRdb copy retains only in-frame clones and omits some. Here the sample spans over 400,000 clones, around 73% being singletons.

The sequenced sample consisted of PBMCs. The receptor was derived from a woman aged 40 to 50 in good health. Some clones in this sample may be carry-over from other donors' samples. The gene calls are TRBV19 and TRBJ1-2; D perhaps matches TRBD1 (5 bases). CDR3 in DNA: TGTGCCAGTAGTACCCGGGGGATCTACTATGGCTACACCTTC. Amino acids: CASSTRGIYYGYTF.